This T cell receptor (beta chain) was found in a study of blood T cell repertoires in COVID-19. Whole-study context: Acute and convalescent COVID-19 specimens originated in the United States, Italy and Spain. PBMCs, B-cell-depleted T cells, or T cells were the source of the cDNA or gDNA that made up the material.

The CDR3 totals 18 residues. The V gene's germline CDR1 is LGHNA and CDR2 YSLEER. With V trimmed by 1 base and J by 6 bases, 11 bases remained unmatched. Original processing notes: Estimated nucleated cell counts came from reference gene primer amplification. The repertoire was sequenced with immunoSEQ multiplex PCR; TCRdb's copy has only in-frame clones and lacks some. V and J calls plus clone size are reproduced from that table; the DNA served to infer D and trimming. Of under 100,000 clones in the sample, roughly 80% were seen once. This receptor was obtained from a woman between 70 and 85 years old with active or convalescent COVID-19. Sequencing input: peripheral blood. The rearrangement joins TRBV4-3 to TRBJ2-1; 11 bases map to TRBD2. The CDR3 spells CASSQGRSLAGGINEQFF. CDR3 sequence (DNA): TGCGCCAGCAGCCAAGGCCGTTCCCTAGCGGGGGGAATCAATGAGCAGTTCTTC.